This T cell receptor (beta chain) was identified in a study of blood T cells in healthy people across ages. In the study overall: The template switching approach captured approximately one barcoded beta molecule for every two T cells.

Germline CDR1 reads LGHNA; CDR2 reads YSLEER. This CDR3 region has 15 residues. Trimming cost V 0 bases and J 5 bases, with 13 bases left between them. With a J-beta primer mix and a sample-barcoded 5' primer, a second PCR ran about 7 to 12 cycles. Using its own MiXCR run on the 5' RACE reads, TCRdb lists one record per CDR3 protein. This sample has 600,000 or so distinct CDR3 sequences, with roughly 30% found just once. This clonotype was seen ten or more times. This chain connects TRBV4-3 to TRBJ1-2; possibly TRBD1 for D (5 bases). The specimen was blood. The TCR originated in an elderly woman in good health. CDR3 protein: CASSQEIGTDYGYTF. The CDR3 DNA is TGCGCCAGCAGCCAAGAGATCGGGACTGATTATGGCTACACCTTC.